These 29 T cell receptor beta chains originate from one sample sequenced in a study of blood T cell repertoires in COVID-19. This table comes from immunoSEQ multiplex PCR, and its TCRdb copy is limited to in-frame clones, with some not included. The sample has some 110,000 clones, roughly 80% seen once. What was sequenced was peripheral blood. Receptors originate from a woman aged 80 or older with active or convalescent COVID-19.

This chain uses TRBV20-1 with TRBJ2-2; tentative D call: TRBD2 (6 bases). The V end lost 6 bases, the J end lost 1 base, and 18 bases lay between the germline ends. The CDR3 is 16 residues long. The germline gives CDR1 DFQATT, CDR2 SNEGSKA (reference sequence). The CDR3 DNA reads TGCAGTGCAAGTGATGGGGGGTCACTGAACACCGGGGAGCTGTTTTTT. Protein: CSASDGGSLNTGELFF.

The chain combines TRBV5-1 with TRBJ2-7; D unclear. Per germline, CDR1 SGHRS and CDR2 YFSETQ. The CDR3 runs to 11 residues. Trimming cost V 4 bases and J 9 bases, with 11 bases left between them. The CDR3 here is CASSLERVQYF. In DNA form, the CDR3 reads TGCGCCAGCAGCCTGGAACGAGTGCAGTACTTC.

This clone is a singleton in its sample. The chain joins TRBV19 to TRBJ2-7; maybe TRBD2 (5 bases). From germline, CDR1 is LNHDA and CDR2 SQIVND (reference sequence). Deletions cut 3 bases from V and 3 bases from J, with 15 bases between. CDR3 length: 15 residues. The chain's CDR3 is CASSIKAGLNYEQYF. CDR3 nucleotide sequence: TGTGCCAGTAGTATCAAGGCAGGACTGAACTACGAGCAGTACTTC. Filled out from reference TRBV19 and TRBJ2-7, the complete variable domain reads DGGITQSPKYLFRKEGQNVTLSCEQNLNHDAMYWYRQDPGQGLRLIYYSQIVNDFQKGDIAEGYSVSREKKESFPLTVTSAQKNPTAFYLCASSIKAGLNYEQYFGPGTRLTVT.

The chain joins TRBV5-1 to TRBJ1-5, with D unclear. Germline values: CDR1 SGHRS, CDR2 YFSETQ. CDR3 length: 15 amino acids. V lost 0 bases and J 0 bases, leaving 7 bases between the germline ends. CDR3 DNA: TGCGCCAGCAGCTTGGCCGGGGATAGCAATCAGCCCCAGCATTTT. As protein: CASSLAGDSNQPQHF.

This clone was detected a few times. The rearrangement uses TRBV7-2 and TRBJ1-2, with 9 bases that match TRBD1. The ends lost 5 bases at V and 5 bases at J; junction bases unmatched: 3. Germline CDR1 SGHTA, CDR2 FQGNSA. The CDR3 is made up of 13 amino acids. The CDR3 coding sequence is TGTGCCAGCAGCCAAGGACAGGGGTATGGCTACACCTTC. Protein product: CASSQGQGYGYTF.

This rearrangement joins TRBV2 to TRBJ2-1, with D unresolved. CDR1 SNHLY and CDR2 FYNNEI come from the germline V gene. The CDR3 has 15 amino acids. Trimming cost V 6 bases and J 8 bases, with 20 bases left between them. The CDR3 coding sequence is TGTGCCAGCAGAGAAAACAGAAACTGGGCTCATGAGCAGTTCTTC. It codes for CASRENRNWAHEQFF.

The chain joins TRBV9 to TRBJ2-1; 7 nucleotides agree with TRBD2. With V trimmed by 0 bases and J by 6 bases, 9 bases remained unmatched. The CDR3 loop spans 16 amino acids. CDR1 and CDR2 (germline): SGDLS, YYNGEE. The CDR3 region is CASSVARSAGTNEQFF. The CDR3 nucleotides read TGTGCCAGCAGCGTAGCAAGGTCAGCGGGGACCAATGAGCAGTTCTTC.

In this sample, this clone turned up a few times. This chain joins TRBV19 and TRBJ1-5; 7 positions match TRBD1. Germline CDR1 is LNHDA and CDR2 is SQIVND (reference sequence). The CDR3 spans 14 residues. Trimming took 6 bases from V and 4 from J; bases not matched to a gene: 6. CDR3 sequence reads: CASRTGYGNQPQHF. The CDR3 DNA sequence: TGTGCCAGTAGGACAGGGTATGGGAATCAGCCCCAGCATTTT.

The chain links TRBV9 to TRBJ2-3, with 7 bases lining up with TRBD1. V shed 3 bases and J 2 bases; nucleotides not matched to a gene: 3. Per germline, CDR1 SGDLS and CDR2 YYNGEE. This CDR3 comprises 14 residues. CDR3 coding DNA: TGTGCCAGCAGCGGACAGGGACCCACAGATACGCAGTATTTT. Translation gives CASSGQGPTDTQYF.

CDR3 residues: CASETSGTGNGGELFF. As DNA, the CDR3 is TGTGCCAGCGAAACATCCGGGACAGGGAATGGCGGGGAGCTGTTTTTT. The chain uses TRBV24-1 and TRBJ2-2; TRBD1 aligns across 9 bases. The CDR3 has 16 amino acids. V gave up 11 bases and J gave up 7 bases; unmatched junction bases: 16. CDR1 is KGHDR, CDR2 SFDVKD, per germline.

CDR3 DNA sequence: TGTGCCAGCAGTGATAGACAGGGGATCTACGAGCAGTACTTC. This codes for CASSDRQGIYEQYF. This chain uses TRBV6-1 with TRBJ2-7, with 8 bases aligning to TRBD1. CDR3 length: 14 residues. V lost 3 bases to trimming and J lost 3 bases; unmatched junction nucleotides: 4. The V gene's germline CDR1 is MNHNS and CDR2 SASEGT.

This chain joins TRBV5-4 and TRBJ2-3, with D perhaps TRBD2 (5 bases). Germline V lookup: CDR1 SGHNT, CDR2 YYREEE (reference sequence). This CDR3 region has 12 residues. Trimming stripped 2 bases from V and 11 bases from J, with 12 bases between. As DNA, the CDR3 is TGTGCCAGCAGCTTAAAGGAAGAGGGGCAGTATTTT. It yields the protein CASSLKEEGQYF.

This chain joins TRBV4-1 and TRBJ1-1; possible D gene TRBD1, 5 bases. The CDR3 has 16 residues. Germline CDR1 MGHRA, CDR2 YSYEKL. With 2 bases removed from V and 5 bases from J, the gap between germline ends came to 18 bases. CDR3 sequence (DNA): TGCGCCAGCAGCCAAAAAGGCAGGCAGGGTAGAACTGAAGCTTTCTTT. Protein product: CASSQKGRQGRTEAFF.

This chain connects TRBV19 to TRBJ2-1, with TRBD1 matching 8 bases. Germline CDR1 and CDR2: LNHDA and SQIVND (reference sequence). The CDR3 runs 16 residues. Trimming cost V 9 bases and J 4 bases; bases outside gene matches: 14. The CDR3 loop is CARVGGGQGLYNEQFF. CDR3 DNA sequence: TGTGCCAGAGTAGGGGGCGGACAGGGTTTATACAATGAGCAGTTCTTC.

This chain joins TRBV6-5 and TRBJ1-3, with 10 bases aligning to TRBD1. The CDR3 is 15 residues long. Germline V gene sequence: CDR1 MNHEY, CDR2 SVGAGI. After removal of 6 bases from V and 3 bases from J, the junction contained 5 bases not matched to a gene. CDR3 amino acids: CASSLDRGHGNTIYF. Written as DNA, the CDR3 is TGTGCCAGCAGCCTTGACAGGGGGCATGGAAACACCATATATTTT.

This rearrangement joins TRBV18 to TRBJ2-7; tentatively, D is TRBD2 (5 bases). Trimming took 3 bases from V and 6 from J, leaving 18 bases between them. Germline loops: CDR1 KGHSH, CDR2 LQKENI. The CDR3 extends over 15 amino acids. CDR3 amino acids: CASSPRSGEGSEQYF. CDR3 DNA sequence: TGTGCCAGCTCACCTCGTTCCGGGGAAGGGTCCGAGCAGTACTTC.

V usage is TRBV15 and J usage is TRBJ2-2; 8 positions match TRBD1. CDR3 size: 18 residues. J gave up 1 base and V 0 bases, and 7 bases lay outside the gene matches. In germline, CDR1 is LNHNV, CDR2 YYDKDF (reference sequence). Here the CDR3 reads CATSRDPRDRMNTGELFF. The CDR3 DNA is TGTGCCACCAGCAGAGACCCCCGGGACAGGATGAACACCGGGGAGCTGTTTTTT.

The genes are TRBV28 and TRBJ1-5, with 7 bases matching TRBD1. V dropped 6 bases and J dropped 1; count of bases not matched to a gene: 12. Germline CDR1 reads MDHEN; CDR2 reads SYDVKM. The CDR3 covers 17 residues. The CDR3 protein is CASSPPRTGLSNQPQHF. The DNA for the CDR3 is TGTGCCAGCAGCCCCCCCCGGACAGGTTTAAGCAATCAGCCCCAGCATTTT.

This clone has only one observation. The rearrangement joins TRBV7-3 to TRBJ1-1; unclear D gene. The length of the CDR3 is 13 residues. V was clipped by 5 bases and J by 1 base, with 8 bases between them. Germline CDR1 is SGHTA and CDR2 is FQGTGA. CDR3 nucleotides: TGTGCCAGCAGCAAAACAGCGAACACTGAAGCTTTCTTT. This encodes CASSKTANTEAFF.

CDR3 protein: CASRNPQGRYGYTF. The CDR3 bases are TGTGCCAGCAGGAACCCACAGGGAAGGTATGGCTACACCTTC. The V call is TRBV19, the J call TRBJ1-2; D may be TRBD1 (6 bases). Trimming shortened V by 9 bases and J by 5 bases, and 19 bases separated the two germline ends. CDR3 size: 14 residues. Germline CDR1 is LNHDA and CDR2 is SQIVND (reference sequence).

The J gene is TRBJ2-5, the V gene TRBV29-1; 7 nucleotides line up with TRBD2. Looked up from germline, CDR1 is SQVTM and CDR2 is ANQGSEA. Trimming took 4 bases from V and 4 from J; bases not matched to a gene: 18. The CDR3 length is 17 residues. This CDR3 is CSVAFLVGGSRVETQYF. DNA for the CDR3: TGCAGCGTTGCATTCTTAGTCGGGGGGTCCAGGGTAGAGACCCAGTACTTC.

V is TRBV5-6 and J is TRBJ1-4; 10 positions match TRBD1. The junction had 8 bases not matched to a gene; V was cut back by 4 bases and J by 8 bases. CDR3 length equals 15 residues. CDR1 SGHDT and CDR2 YYEEEE come from the germline V gene. Written as DNA, the CDR3 is TGTGCCAGCAGCACTAGACAGGGGGCCCGGGAAAAACTGTTTTTT. Its protein is CASSTRQGAREKLFF.

The J gene is TRBJ1-2, the V gene TRBV24-1, with D unresolved. The CDR3 runs to 15 residues. Germline V gene sequence: CDR1 KGHDR, CDR2 SFDVKD. The ends were cut back, 4 bases at V and 3 bases at J, with 14 bases in the middle. The CDR3 region has the DNA TGTGCCACCAGTGAAGGAAAGCCGGGATACTATGGCTACACCTTC. Its protein is CATSEGKPGYYGYTF.

This clone turned up a few times. The rearrangement uses TRBV16 and TRBJ2-1; perhaps TRBD1 as D (5 bases). V lost 4 bases and J 5 bases, leaving 21 bases between the germline ends. This CDR3 is built from 17 residues. The germline CDR1 and CDR2 sequences are KGHSY and FQNENV. CDR3: CASSPDRIRGPNNEQFF. CDR3 sequence (DNA): TGTGCCAGCAGCCCAGACAGAATTCGAGGACCTAACAATGAGCAGTTCTTC.

In nucleotides, the CDR3 is TGCGCCAGCAGTGTTGGGGGGACTAATGAAAAACTGTTTTTT. Its translation is CASSVGGTNEKLFF. The gene calls are TRBV5-1 and TRBJ1-4; TRBD1 is a possible D gene (5 bases). V lost 5 bases to trimming and J lost 2 bases, with 10 bases between them. The CDR3 spans 14 residues. Germline CDR1 and CDR2: SGHRS and YFSETQ.

This clone turned up a few times. This CDR3 is CASSSYQPQHF. In DNA, the CDR3 is TGTGCCAGCAGTTCTTATCAGCCCCAGCATTTT. This chain connects TRBV12-3 or TRBV12-4 to TRBJ1-5; no definite D call. This CDR3 region has 11 residues. V was pared by 4 bases and J by 5 bases, with 3 bases between.

V gene TRBV25-1 combines with J gene TRBJ2-2; 8 nucleotides agree with TRBD1. The junction had 5 bases not matched to a gene; V was cut back by 2 bases and J by 3 bases. Germline V lookup: CDR1 MGHDK, CDR2 SYGVNS. The CDR3 consists of 16 residues. The chain's CDR3 is CASSEGQGADTGELFF. CDR3 DNA sequence: TGTGCCAGCAGTGAAGGGCAGGGGGCGGACACCGGGGAGCTGTTTTTT.

The V call is TRBV3-1 (or the pseudogene TRBV3-2), the J call TRBJ2-3; D may be TRBD2 (5 bases). The CDR3 has 16 amino acids. Germline values: CDR1 LGHDT, CDR2 YNNKEL (reference sequence). V lost 4 bases and J lost 2, with 16 bases in between. The CDR3, as DNA: TGTGCCAGCAGCCCGAACAGCGGTCAGCCCACAGATACGCAGTATTTT. Translated, it gives CASSPNSGQPTDTQYF.

The chain uses TRBV5-1 and TRBJ1-1, with D hard to call. The CDR3 is made up of 14 amino acids. The germline V gene has CDR1 SGHRS and CDR2 YFSETQ. V was pared by 2 bases and J by 4 bases, with 12 bases between. The CDR3 nucleotides are TGCGCCAGCAGCTTCGGAGGGAAAGTCACTGAAGCTTTCTTT. Translated: CASSFGGKVTEAFF. The variable domain in full, completed from reference TRBV5-1 and TRBJ1-1, reads KAGVTQTPRYLIKTRGQQVTLSCSPISGHRSVSWYQQTPGQGLQFLFEYFSETQRNKGNFPGRFSGRQFSNSRSEMNVSTLELGDSALYLCASSFGGKVTEAFFGQGTRLTVV.